Listed here are 17 T cell receptor beta chains from one sample, sequenced in a study of cytomegalovirus exposure and HLA in healthy donors. This PCR relied on a set of 60 Vbeta primers and 13 Jbeta primers. Libraries were prepared by immunoSEQ multiplex PCR; TCRdb keeps only in-frame clonotypes and omits some of them. The sample has 150,000 to 200,000 clones, about 80% seen once. The sample comprised PBMCs. The receptors shown here come from a man aged 25 to 45 in good health and CMV-seropositive.

This chain uses TRBV29-1 with TRBJ1-2; no clear D gene. This CDR3 is 12 amino acids long. Germline CDR1 reads SQVTM; CDR2 reads ANQGSEA. Trimming stripped 5 bases from V and 4 bases from J, with 11 bases between. For the CDR3, the DNA is TGCAGCGTTACCGGGGATTCCTATGGCTACACCTTC. It translates to CSVTGDSYGYTF.

This clone was recorded only once. This chain connects TRBV2 to TRBJ2-7, with 10 bases that match TRBD1. The germline CDR1 and CDR2 sequences are SNHLY and FYNNEI. V was clipped by 7 bases and J by 1 base; unmatched bases: 4. CDR3 length equals 14 residues. Written as DNA, the CDR3 is TGTGCCAGCATCTGGGACAGGGGTTCCTACGAGCAGTACTTC. Translation: CASIWDRGSYEQYF.

In regard to this clone: The junction does not match germline at one end; this may be a read error. The rearrangement links TRBV28 to TRBJ2-5; 7 bases agree with TRBD2. The CDR3 spans 14 residues. Germline-derived CDR1 and CDR2 are MDHEN and SYDVKM. CDR3 bases: TGTGCCAGCAGGGAGCGGGGATACCAAGGGACCCAGTACTTC. Protein product: CASRERGYQGTQYF.

V and J are TRBV6-1 and TRBJ2-5; no clear D gene. CDR3 length: 13 amino acids. Trimming removed 4 bases at V and 7 bases at J, with 13 bases between. Germline V CDR1 and CDR2: MNHNS, SASEGT. CDR3 sequence: CASSVDRVGTQYF. The CDR3 nucleotides read TGTGCCAGCAGTGTCGACCGGGTGGGGACCCAGTACTTC.

J is TRBJ1-2 and V is TRBV7-2; D not certain. Germline V gives CDR1 SGHTA, CDR2 FQGNSA. Trimming shortened V by 1 base and J by 4 bases, and 13 bases separated the two germline ends. CDR3 length: 15 residues. The CDR3 here is CASSLGTEDPYGYTF. The CDR3 region has the DNA TGTGCCAGCAGCTTAGGGACTGAGGACCCCTATGGCTACACCTTC.

This rearrangement joins TRBV6-5 to TRBJ1-2, with 9 bases identical to TRBD1. This CDR3 spans 14 amino acids. The ends lost 6 bases at V and 6 bases at J; junction bases unmatched: 8. Germline V gene sequence: CDR1 MNHEY, CDR2 SVGAGI. The CDR3 protein is CASRGTGTGNGYTF. CDR3 bases: TGTGCCAGCAGGGGCACCGGGACAGGGAATGGCTACACCTTC.

The chain carries TRBV11-3 and TRBJ2-2; TRBD2 aligns across 7 bases. Trimming removed 5 bases from V and 5 bases from J; junction bases left unmatched: 8. This CDR3 contains 15 residues. Germline V lookup: CDR1 SGHNT, CDR2 YENEEA. CDR3 protein: CASSERSGSTGELFF. The CDR3 DNA reads as TGTGCCAGCAGCGAACGTAGCGGGTCAACCGGGGAGCTGTTTTTT. The full variable domain, rest sourced from reference TRBV11-3 and TRBJ2-2, is EAGVVQSPRYKIIEKKQPVAFWCNPISGHNTLYWYLQNLGQGPELLIRYENEEAVDDSQLPKDRFSAERLKGVDSTLKIQPAELGDSAVYLCASSERSGSTGELFFGEGSRLTVL.

This clone came up a few times. The rearrangement joins TRBV7-8 to TRBJ2-7; TRBD1 matches at 12 bases. The germline CDR1 and CDR2 sequences are SGHVS and FQNEAQ. V was pared by 5 bases and J by 7 bases, with 12 bases of the junction left unmatched. CDR3 length: 16 residues. CDR3 nucleotide sequence: TGTGCCAGCAGCCGCTGGGAGGGACAGGGGGCTGGGGAGCAGTACTTC. It specifies CASSRWEGQGAGEQYF.

The V gene is TRBV11-2, the J gene TRBJ2-5, with 7 bases matching TRBD2. This CDR3 spans 15 amino acids. V shed 1 base, J shed 4 bases, and the junction held 6 bases outside the gene matches. From germline, CDR1 is SGHAT and CDR2 FQNNGV. The DNA of the CDR3 is TGTGCCAGCAGCTTAGGGCGGGGGAGGGGAGAGACCCAGTACTTC. Amino acids: CASSLGRGRGETQYF.

The rearrangement uses TRBV10-3 and TRBJ2-7; TRBD2 matches at 7 bases. The CDR3 sequence is 15 residues long. Trimming at V came to 4 bases and at J to 3 bases, leaving 9 bases not matched to a gene. Germline loops: CDR1 ENHRY, CDR2 SYGVKD. CDR3 DNA sequence: TGTGCCATCAGTGGAGATGGGACTAAGTTCTACGAGCAGTACTTC. This gives the protein CAISGDGTKFYEQYF.

The rearrangement joins TRBV19 to TRBJ2-2, with 13 bases aligning to TRBD2. The germline V gene has CDR1 LNHDA and CDR2 SQIVND (reference sequence). The CDR3 is made up of 17 amino acids. The J segment lost 3 bases and the V segment lost 6 bases, leaving 7 bases of the junction unmatched. CDR3 in amino acids: CASSRLAGGRDTGELFF. In nucleotides, the CDR3 is TGTGCCAGTAGCCGACTAGCGGGAGGCCGAGACACCGGGGAGCTGTTTTTT.

Details on this clone: At the DNA level, this CDR3 is encoded by other sequences in the same sample as well. The CDR3, as DNA: TGTGCCAGCAGTGAAGGCAGCTCTGGGGCCAACGTCCTGACTTTC. Protein product: CASSEGSSGANVLTF. V gene TRBV6-1 combines with J gene TRBJ2-6; D not resolved. CDR1 is MNHNS, CDR2 SASEGT, per germline. The CDR3 is 15 amino acids. V lost 1 base and J 0 bases, leaving 4 bases between the germline ends.

This clone occurred once. The chain couples TRBV11-2 to TRBJ2-1; perhaps TRBD2 as D (6 bases). Per germline, CDR1 SGHAT and CDR2 FQNNGV. The V end was cut by 5 bases, the J end by 4 bases, with 9 bases between. The CDR3 is made up of 13 amino acids. The CDR3 spells CASSPGVYNEQFF. CDR3 DNA sequence: TGTGCCAGCAGCCCGGGGGTATACAATGAGCAGTTCTTC. Full variable domain (rest looked up from reference TRBV11-2 and TRBJ2-1): EAGVAQSPRYKIIEKRQSVAFWCNPISGHATLYWYQQILGQGPKLLIQFQNNGVVDDSQLPKDRFSAERLKGVDSTLKIQPAKLEDSAVYLCASSPGVYNEQFFGPGTRLTVL.

The rearrangement uses TRBV11-3 and TRBJ1-1, with D possibly matching TRBD1 (5 bases). Germline CDR1 SGHNT, CDR2 YENEEA. Between the trimmed V and J ends, which lost 2 bases and 5 bases, there was a span of 15 bases. This CDR3 has 15 residues. The CDR3 DNA follows: TGTGCCAGCAGCTTATGGGGGGGAAGTCGTACTGAAGCTTTCTTT. Protein product: CASSLWGGSRTEAFF.

The chain carries TRBV28 and TRBJ2-5; possible D gene TRBD1, 6 bases. This CDR3 region has 13 residues. CDR1 is MDHEN and CDR2 is SYDVKM in the germline V gene. V was trimmed by 6 bases and J by 1 base, leaving 9 bases between them. The CDR3 coding sequence is TGTGCCAGCAGGAGGACAGCCCAAGAGACCCAGTACTTC. Protein sequence: CASRRTAQETQYF.

A single count supports this clone. The rearrangement links TRBV2 to TRBJ2-3; 12 nucleotides align to TRBD2. This CDR3 comprises 19 residues. Germline V gene data show CDR1 as SNHLY and CDR2 as FYNNEI. J was trimmed by 4 bases and V by 7 bases; bases with no gene match: 18. The CDR3 loop reads CASIRLAGGPVTHPDTQYF. The CDR3 DNA follows: TGTGCCAGCATTAGGCTAGCGGGGGGGCCGGTAACCCACCCAGATACGCAGTATTTT. The full variable domain, in which reference TRBV2 and TRBJ2-3 provide the parts outside the CDR3, is EPEVTQTPSHQVTQMGQEVILRCVPISNHLYFYWYRQILGQKVEFLVSFYNNEISEKSEIFDDQFSVERPDGSNFTLKIRSTKLEDSAMYFCASIRLAGGPVTHPDTQYFGPGTRLTVL.

A note on this clone: The junction does not match germline at one end; this may be a read error. V usage is TRBV5-4 and J usage is TRBJ2-1; a possible D gene is TRBD1 (8 bases). There are 12 residues in the CDR3. Germline CDR1 and CDR2: SGHNT and YYREEE (reference sequence). In nucleotides, the CDR3 is TGTGCTAGCAGCGGGACAGGCAATGAGCAGTTCTTC. Its protein product is CASSGTGNEQFF.